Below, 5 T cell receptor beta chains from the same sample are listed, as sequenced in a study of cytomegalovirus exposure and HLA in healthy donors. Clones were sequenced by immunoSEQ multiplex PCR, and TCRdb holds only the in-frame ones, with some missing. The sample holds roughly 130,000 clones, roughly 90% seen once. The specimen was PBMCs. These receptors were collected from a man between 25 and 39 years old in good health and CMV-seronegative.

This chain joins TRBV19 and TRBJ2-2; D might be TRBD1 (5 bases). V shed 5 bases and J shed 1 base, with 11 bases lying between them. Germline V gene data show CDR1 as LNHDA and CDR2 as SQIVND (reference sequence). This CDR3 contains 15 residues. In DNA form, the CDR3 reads TGTGCCAGTAGTGCCTTCACAGGGAACACCGGGGAGCTGTTTTTT. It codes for CASSAFTGNTGELFF.

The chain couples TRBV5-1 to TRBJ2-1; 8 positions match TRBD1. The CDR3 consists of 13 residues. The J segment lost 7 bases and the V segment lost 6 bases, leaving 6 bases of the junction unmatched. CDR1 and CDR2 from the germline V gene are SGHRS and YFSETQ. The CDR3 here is CASIAGGFNEQFF. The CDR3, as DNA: TGCGCCAGCATAGCAGGGGGCTTTAATGAGCAGTTCTTC.

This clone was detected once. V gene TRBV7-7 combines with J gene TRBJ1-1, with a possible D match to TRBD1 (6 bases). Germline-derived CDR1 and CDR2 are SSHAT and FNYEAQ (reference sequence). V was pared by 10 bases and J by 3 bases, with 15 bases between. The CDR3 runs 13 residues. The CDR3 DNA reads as TGTGCCACTAAGGGGGGGCTGGACACTGAAGCTTTCTTT. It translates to CATKGGLDTEAFF.

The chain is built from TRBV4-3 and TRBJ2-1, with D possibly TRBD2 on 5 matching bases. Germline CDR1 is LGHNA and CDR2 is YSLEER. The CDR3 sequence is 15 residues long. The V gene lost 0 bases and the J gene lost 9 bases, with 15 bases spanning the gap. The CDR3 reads CASSQDREGGFEQFF. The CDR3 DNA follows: TGCGCCAGCAGCCAAGATCGAGAGGGCGGGTTTGAGCAGTTCTTC.

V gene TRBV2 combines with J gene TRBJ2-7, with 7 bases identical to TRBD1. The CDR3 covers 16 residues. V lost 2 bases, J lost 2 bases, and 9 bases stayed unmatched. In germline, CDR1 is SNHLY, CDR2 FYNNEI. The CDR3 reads CASSEKPGQMTYEQYF. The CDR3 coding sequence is TGTGCCAGCAGTGAAAAACCGGGACAGATGACCTACGAGCAGTACTTC. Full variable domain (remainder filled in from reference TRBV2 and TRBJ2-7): EPEVTQTPSHQVTQMGQEVILRCVPISNHLYFYWYRQILGQKVEFLVSFYNNEISEKSEIFDDQFSVERPDGSNFTLKIRSTKLEDSAMYFCASSEKPGQMTYEQYFGPGTRLTVT.